This TCR beta chain comes out of a study of blood T cell repertoires in COVID-19. For the study at large: Sources were T cells, B-cell-depleted T cells, or PBMCs; the material itself was cDNA or gDNA.

The protocol was immunoSEQ multiplex PCR, while the TCRdb copy is restricted to in-frame clones and leaves out a portion. The data show around 220,000 clones, approximately 81% seen once. Trimming removed 7 bases at V and 1 base at J, with 13 bases between. This CDR3 has 15 residues. Germline V lookup: CDR1 KGHDR, CDR2 SFDVKD. Sequencing input: peripheral blood. This TCR came from a man aged 25 to 40 with active or convalescent COVID-19. V and J are TRBV24-1 and TRBJ1-5; D call uncertain. The CDR3 sequence: CATSPAGKSNQPQHF. The CDR3, as DNA: TGTGCCACCAGCCCGGCAGGAAAAAGCAATCAGCCCCAGCATTTT.